The 30 T cell receptor beta chains given below trace back to one sample, sequenced in a study of blood T cell repertoires in COVID-19. Method: immunoSEQ multiplex PCR; TCRdb's copy keeps in-frame clones and lacks some. The sample contains about 100,000 clones, around 85% of which appear only once. The sample comprised peripheral blood. These receptors were collected from a woman aged 70-85 years with active or convalescent COVID-19.

This sequence joins TRBV6-2 or TRBV6-3 and TRBJ2-2; 7 bases fit TRBD1. The V gene end was trimmed by 5 bases and the J gene end by 1 base; junction bases not matched to a gene: 4. This CDR3 comprises 15 residues. CDR1 is MNHEY and CDR2 is SVGEGT in the germline V gene. The CDR3 loop is CASSGRTGNTGELFF. The DNA for the CDR3 is TGTGCCAGCAGTGGCCGGACAGGGAACACCGGGGAGCTGTTTTTT.

The chain is built from TRBV28 and TRBJ2-5, with TRBD2 identical over 14 bases. With 3 bases clipped from V and 5 bases from J, the junction kept 5 bases outside the gene matches. The CDR3 contains 16 residues. From germline, CDR1 is MDHEN and CDR2 SYDVKM. CDR3 nucleotide sequence: TGTGCCAGCAGTTTTGGACTAGCGGGAGGTTCGGAGACCCAGTACTTC. Translating it yields CASSFGLAGGSETQYF.

V is TRBV19 and J is TRBJ2-1; 8 bases are a match to TRBD2. There are 19 residues in the CDR3. Germline values: CDR1 LNHDA, CDR2 SQIVND (reference sequence). The V gene end was trimmed by 4 bases and the J gene end by 0 bases; junction bases not matched to a gene: 14. In DNA form, the CDR3 reads TGTGCCAGTAGTACCCGGGGAGCGGGAGCCATCCGCTCCTACAATGAGCAGTTCTTC. Translating it yields CASSTRGAGAIRSYNEQFF.

The rearrangement joins TRBV28 to TRBJ2-7, with D possibly matching TRBD1 (6 bases). The germline V gene has CDR1 MDHEN and CDR2 SYDVKM. V was cut by 6 bases and J by 8 bases, with 17 bases left in between. This CDR3 comprises 13 residues. The CDR3: CASSPHIRDKQYF. As DNA, the CDR3 is TGTGCCAGCAGCCCCCACATAAGGGACAAGCAGTACTTC.

The chain couples TRBV4-3 to TRBJ2-7, with a possible D match to TRBD2 (6 bases). The length of the CDR3 is 15 residues. The germline CDR1 and CDR2 sequences are LGHNA and YSLEER. The V end lost 0 bases, the J end lost 6 bases, and 15 bases lay between the germline ends. The CDR3 DNA follows: TGCGCCAGCAGCCAAGAAGCGGGTAGCTACCGCGAGCAGTACTTC. This translates into CASSQEAGSYREQYF.

The V and J genes are TRBV19 and TRBJ2-2; 9 positions match TRBD2. The V gene's germline CDR1 is LNHDA and CDR2 SQIVND (reference sequence). Germline trimming cut 6 bases from V and 5 bases from J; bases unmatched to any gene: 7. The CDR3 loop spans 15 amino acids. The DNA of the CDR3 is TGTGCCAGTAGCCCTAGCGGGATTTTTACCGGGGAGCTGTTTTTT. Translating gives CASSPSGIFTGELFF. Filled out from reference TRBV19 and TRBJ2-2, the complete variable domain reads DGGITQSPKYLFRKEGQNVTLSCEQNLNHDAMYWYRQDPGQGLRLIYYSQIVNDFQKGDIAEGYSVSREKKESFPLTVTSAQKNPTAFYLCASSPSGIFTGELFFGEGSRLTVL.

The CDR3 is CASSPDRGYGYTF. The DNA of the CDR3 is TGTGCCAGCTCGCCGGACAGGGGTTATGGCTACACCTTC. This chain uses TRBV18 with TRBJ1-2; 9 bases fit TRBD1. The CDR3 runs to 13 residues. Germline CDR1 KGHSH, CDR2 LQKENI. V shed 6 bases, J shed 5 bases, and the junction held 4 bases outside the gene matches.

V is TRBV24-1 and J is TRBJ1-5; TRBD1 matches at 10 bases. V trimming: 2 bases; J trimming: 6 bases; junction bases outside the gene matches: 6. The CDR3 is made up of 16 amino acids. Germline CDR1 and CDR2: KGHDR and SFDVKD. The CDR3 bases are TGTGCCACCAGTGATTCTCGGGGACAGGGGTTTCAGCCCCAGCATTTT. This encodes CATSDSRGQGFQPQHF.

This chain links TRBV4-2 with TRBJ1-3; D is perhaps TRBD1 (5 bases). Germline CDR1 is LGHNA and CDR2 is YNFKEQ. The V end was cut by 2 bases, the J end by 0 bases, with 11 bases between. CDR3 length equals 16 residues. The CDR3 DNA reads TGTGCCAGCAGCCAATCTGGACACCGCTCTGGAAACACCATATATTTT. Amino acids: CASSQSGHRSGNTIYF.

V is TRBV19 and J is TRBJ1-4; D gene unclear. The CDR3 consists of 15 residues. Germline assignment: CDR1 LNHDA and CDR2 SQIVND (reference sequence). V lost 3 bases to trimming and J lost 7 bases, with 15 bases between them. The CDR3 region has the DNA TGTGCCAGTAGTATGGTAACCCTAAAGAGTGAAAAACTGTTTTTT. It translates to CASSMVTLKSEKLFF.

V usage is TRBV2 and J usage is TRBJ1-3; 8 bases line up with TRBD1. The CDR3 sequence is 14 residues long. CDR1 is SNHLY and CDR2 is FYNNEI in the germline V gene. Trimming removed 4 bases from V and 2 bases from J; junction bases left unmatched: 1. This chain's CDR3 is CASSAGGAGNTIYF. Here the CDR3 DNA reads TGTGCCAGCAGTGCAGGGGGCGCTGGAAACACCATATATTTT. Full variable domain (missing parts from reference TRBV2 and TRBJ1-3): EPEVTQTPSHQVTQMGQEVILRCVPISNHLYFYWYRQILGQKVEFLVSFYNNEISEKSEIFDDQFSVERPDGSNFTLKIRSTKLEDSAMYFCASSAGGAGNTIYFGEGSWLTVV.

The CDR3 sequence is CASSVASGELFF. The CDR3 DNA is TGTGCCAGCAGCGTAGCTTCCGGGGAGCTGTTTTTT. V usage is TRBV9 and J usage is TRBJ1-4; D is undetermined. The J call may be incorrect, as the DNA end agrees better with TRBJ2-2. This CDR3 is 12 amino acids long. The V gene's germline CDR1 is SGDLS and CDR2 YYNGEE.

This clone appeared a few times. V and J are TRBV20-1 and TRBJ1-1; D gene unclear. V was clipped by 3 bases and J by 4 bases, with 6 bases between them. Germline loops: CDR1 DFQATT, CDR2 SNEGSKA (reference sequence). The CDR3 contains 11 residues. The CDR3 sequence is CSARPVTEAFF. The CDR3 DNA follows: TGCAGTGCTAGGCCGGTCACTGAAGCTTTCTTT.

The J gene is TRBJ1-4, the V gene TRBV6-1; D possibly corresponds to TRBD1 (5 bases). Germline loops: CDR1 MNHNS, CDR2 SASEGT. Deletions cut 3 bases from V and 8 bases from J, with 13 bases between. CDR3 length: 14 residues. Written as DNA, the CDR3 is TGTGCCAGCAGTGAGGACGGGGGAGTCGAAAAACTGTTTTTT. It specifies CASSEDGGVEKLFF.

This clone turned up a few times. The rearrangement links TRBV19 to TRBJ1-4, with D maybe TRBD1 (6 bases). The ends were cut back, 7 bases at V and 2 bases at J, with 17 bases in the middle. The length of the CDR3 is 16 residues. The germline CDR1 and CDR2 sequences are LNHDA and SQIVND (reference sequence). The CDR3 region has the DNA TGTGCCAGTACCACCGGGGGGCGGGCGACTAATGAAAAACTGTTTTTT. Protein product: CASTTGGRATNEKLFF.

The chain carries TRBV6-1 and TRBJ2-2; D remains ambiguous. From germline, CDR1 is MNHNS and CDR2 SASEGT. V lost 3 bases, J lost 5 bases, and 4 bases lay in between. This CDR3 region has 12 residues. CDR3 DNA: TGTGCCAGCAGTGACCAAACCGGGGAGCTGTTTTTT. It translates to CASSDQTGELFF.

The chain uses TRBV4-1 and TRBJ1-1; possible D gene TRBD1, 5 bases. The CDR3 contains 13 residues. Germline CDR1 reads MGHRA; CDR2 reads YSYEKL. Deletions cut 1 base from V and 8 bases from J, with 11 bases between. The CDR3 loop is CASSQAPREEAFF. CDR3 in DNA: TGCGCCAGCAGCCAAGCCCCCAGGGAAGAAGCTTTCTTT.

This clone was observed once. V and J are TRBV6-5 and TRBJ1-2; 8 nucleotides match TRBD1. Losses at the gene ends were 6 bases for V and 8 bases for J; bases not matched to a gene: 5. The CDR3 totals 12 residues. The germline V gene has CDR1 MNHEY and CDR2 SVGAGI. The CDR3 sequence is CASSLDRAGYTF. The CDR3 DNA reads TGTGCCAGCAGCCTGGACAGGGCGGGCTACACCTTC.

The chain combines TRBV3-1 (or the pseudogene TRBV3-2) with TRBJ2-5; 7 bases are shared with TRBD2. J lost 2 bases, V lost 4 bases, and 10 bases had no gene match. The CDR3 contains 16 residues. The germline gives CDR1 LGHDT, CDR2 YNNKEL (reference sequence). CDR3 sequence (DNA): TGTGCCAGCAGCCCACCGCCCTCTAGCGGACAAGAGACCCAGTACTTC. Translation: CASSPPPSSGQETQYF.

The chain uses TRBV10-3 and TRBJ2-3, with 7 positions matching TRBD2. There are 15 residues in the CDR3. V dropped 7 bases and J dropped 1; count of bases not matched to a gene: 8. Germline assignment: CDR1 ENHRY and CDR2 SYGVKD. Written as DNA, the CDR3 is TGTGCCATCACCCGCGGGCTAGCGGGCACAGATACGCAGTATTTT. Protein: CAITRGLAGTDTQYF.

This clone was counted once. CDR3 residues: CASSYEDRGWNEQFF. The CDR3, as DNA: TGTGCCAGCAGTTACGAGGACAGGGGGTGGAATGAGCAGTTCTTC. The V gene is TRBV6-5, the J gene TRBJ2-1; 10 bases fit TRBD1. CDR3 length: 15 amino acids. V trimming: 2 bases; J trimming: 7 bases; junction bases outside the gene matches: 5. Germline lookup yields CDR1 MNHEY and CDR2 SVGAGI.

V usage is TRBV18 and J usage is TRBJ2-5, with D maybe TRBD1 (6 bases). Germline CDR1 is KGHSH and CDR2 is LQKENI. Trimming shortened V by 4 bases and J by 5 bases, and 20 bases separated the two germline ends. The CDR3 totals 16 residues. The CDR3 region is CASSLTSQLQGETQYF. The CDR3 coding sequence is TGTGCCAGCTCACTTACGTCCCAGCTTCAGGGGGAGACCCAGTACTTC.

In this sample, this clone turned up once. The genes are TRBV28 and TRBJ1-2; a weak D match, TRBD1 (6 bases). The CDR3 is made up of 17 amino acids. CDR1 is MDHEN and CDR2 is SYDVKM in the germline V gene. Trimming shortened V by 4 bases and J by 2 bases, and 20 bases separated the two germline ends. CDR3: CASSSRSAGTSNYGYTF. The CDR3 DNA sequence: TGTGCCAGCAGTTCCCGGAGCGCTGGGACAAGCAACTATGGCTACACCTTC.

This sequence joins TRBV12-3 or TRBV12-4 and TRBJ2-3; D is unclear. V was shortened by 3 bases and J by 2 bases, with 3 bases between the two germline ends. The CDR3 consists of 12 residues. This CDR3 is CASSFYTDTQYF. The DNA for the CDR3 is TGTGCCAGCAGTTTCTACACAGATACGCAGTATTTT.

This rearrangement joins TRBV7-8 to TRBJ1-6; TRBD1 matches 9 bases. Germline trimming cut 4 bases from V and 6 bases from J; bases unmatched to any gene: 4. Germline V gives CDR1 SGHVS, CDR2 FQNEAQ. There are 15 residues in the CDR3. DNA of the CDR3: TGTGCCAGCAGCTCCCGGGACAGGGCTAATTCACCCCTCCACTTT. Amino acids: CASSSRDRANSPLHF. Full variable domain (missing parts from reference TRBV7-8 and TRBJ1-6): GAGVSQSPRYKVAKRGQDVALRCDPISGHVSLFWYQQALGQGPEFLTYFQNEAQLDKSGLPSDRFFAERPEGSVSTLKIQRTQQEDSAVYLCASSSRDRANSPLHFGNGTRLTVT.

The chain combines TRBV3-1 (or the pseudogene TRBV3-2) with TRBJ2-7; 13 positions match TRBD2. The germline gives CDR1 LGHDT, CDR2 YNNKEL (reference sequence). The CDR3 runs to 16 residues. V lost 3 bases, J lost 3 bases, and 5 bases stayed unmatched. This CDR3 is CASSHTSGRDDYEQYF. Here the CDR3 DNA reads TGTGCCAGCAGCCACACTAGCGGGAGGGACGACTACGAGCAGTACTTC.

The chain uses TRBV2 and TRBJ1-1; perhaps TRBD1 as D (6 bases). V was clipped by 5 bases and J by 1 base, with 8 bases between them. The CDR3 runs to 13 residues. Germline V lookup: CDR1 SNHLY, CDR2 FYNNEI. The CDR3 sequence is CASSRTANTEAFF. Here the CDR3 DNA reads TGTGCCAGCAGTCGGACAGCGAACACTGAAGCTTTCTTT.

V usage is TRBV7-8 and J usage is TRBJ2-4; TRBD2 aligns across 13 bases. Germline V gives CDR1 SGHVS, CDR2 FQNEAQ. Trimming at V came to 5 bases and at J to 7 bases, leaving 23 bases not matched to a gene. This CDR3 has 21 amino acids. The CDR3 nucleotides are TGTGCCAGCAGCCCCTTAGGGGCACAGACTAGCGGGGGGCGCATGGGGAACATTCAGTACTTC. Translation: CASSPLGAQTSGGRMGNIQYF.

The J gene is TRBJ2-7, the V gene TRBV15; D may be TRBD2 (6 bases). Germline V gene sequence: CDR1 LNHNV, CDR2 YYDKDF (reference sequence). The CDR3 has 15 residues. Deletions cut 8 bases from V and 5 bases from J, with 22 bases between. As DNA, the CDR3 is TGTGCCACCGATCGGGAGCGGCCGGAGAAGCACGAGCAGTACTTC. Amino acids: CATDRERPEKHEQYF.

This clone was counted between two and nine times. The chain carries TRBV19 and TRBJ1-3; no clear D gene. The V gene lost 8 bases and the J gene lost 0 bases, with 8 bases spanning the gap. This CDR3 is 13 amino acids long. Germline values: CDR1 LNHDA, CDR2 SQIVND (reference sequence). This CDR3 reads CASQSGSGNTIYF. The CDR3 nucleotides read TGTGCCAGTCAGTCGGGCTCTGGAAACACCATATATTTT.